The T cell receptor beta chain under discussion was sequenced for a study of OX40 agonist ivuxolimab in advanced cancers. Study results and limitations: There was clonal expansion of CD4+ and CD8+ blood T cells by week 6 at 0.1 to 3.0 mg/kg.

In regard to this clone: Its antigen is not identified.

CDR1 is SGHRS and CDR2 is YFSETQ in the germline V gene. The V end was cut by 0 bases, the J end by 8 bases, with 17 bases between. The CDR3 length is 16 residues. Profiled with immunoSEQ multiplex PCR; TCRdb holds only in-frame clones, not every one. This sample carries more than 50,000 clones, 85% of them seen once, and the ten largest clones take approximately 3.6%. The J gene is TRBJ1-4, the V gene TRBV5-1; D uncertain. This TCR was sampled from an adult with an advanced solid tumor such as melanoma, head and neck, liver or kidney cancer. The sequencing used CD4+ or CD8+ T cells sorted from blood, collected in a trial of the OX40 agonist ivuxolimab. The CDR3 bases are TGCGCCAGCAGCTTGGCCCCTGGATCGGCGGGAGAAAAACTGTTTTTT. It yields the protein CASSLAPGSAGEKLFF.